One sample yielded the 2 T cell receptor beta chains listed below, sequenced in a study of cytomegalovirus exposure and HLA in healthy donors. In the PCR, 60 Vbeta and 13 Jbeta primers were used. Sequencing was performed with immunoSEQ multiplex PCR; in TCRdb, only in-frame clones are kept and a portion is missing. The table lists 160,000 or so clones, 70% of them singletons. The source material was PBMCs. All receptors derive from a man between 18 and 35 years old in good health and CMV-seropositive.

This chain uses TRBV5-1 with TRBJ2-1; the match to TRBD2 covers 10 bases. V lost 6 bases to trimming and J lost 9 bases; unmatched junction nucleotides: 15. The CDR3 has 16 residues. CDR1 is SGHRS, CDR2 YFSETQ, per germline. The CDR3 coding sequence is TGCGCCAGCAATCGGGCAGCGGGAGGGCCTGGGGTTGAGCAGTTCTTC. Its protein is CASNRAAGGPGVEQFF.

This clone was recorded only once. This chain connects TRBV23-1 to TRBJ2-1; tentative D call: TRBD2 (6 bases). TRBV23-1 is designated an ORF whose function remains uncertain. The V gene lost 3 bases and the J gene lost 14 bases, with 14 bases spanning the gap. CDR3 length: 12 amino acids. In nucleotides, the CDR3 is TGCGCCAGCAGTCAGGTAACACCGGGGGAGTTCTTC. It codes for CASSQVTPGEFF.